Presented here are 9 T cell receptor beta chains from one specimen sequenced in a study of Ad26.COV2.S vaccination and SARS-CoV-2 variants. Documented treatment: 15 to 20 received Ad26.COV2.S at low or high dose, single or two shots; 5 received placebo; per-sample allocation not given. Sample collection was performed on day 63 after the first vaccine or placebo injection. Sequencing was performed with immunoSEQ multiplex PCR; in TCRdb, only in-frame clones are kept and a portion is missing. The table shows around 450,000 clones, with 75% to 95% occurring only once. The sequencing used peripheral blood, collected in a trial of Ad26.COV2.S vaccine versus placebo. These TCRs come from a person between 18 and 65 years old who received the Ad26.COV2.S COVID-19 vaccine or a placebo.

The rearrangement uses TRBV30 and TRBJ2-2; D is ambiguous. The CDR3 extends over 13 amino acids. Trimming took off 3 bases at V and 5 bases at J, with 10 bases between the two ends. Germline V gives CDR1 GTSNPN, CDR2 SVGIG (reference sequence). Here the CDR3 DNA reads TGTGCCTGGAGAAAAAAGGGTACCGGGGAGCTGTTTTTT. Protein product: CAWRKKGTGELFF.

The rearrangement joins TRBV6-5 to TRBJ2-7; 9 bases agree with TRBD2. The CDR3 has 15 amino acids. With 6 bases clipped from V and 0 bases from J, the junction kept 6 bases outside the gene matches. Germline CDR1 is MNHEY and CDR2 is SVGAGI. This CDR3 is CASSSSSGSSYEQYF. In DNA form, the CDR3 reads TGTGCCAGCAGCTCCAGTAGCGGGAGCTCCTACGAGCAGTACTTC.

The rearrangement joins TRBV6-5 to TRBJ1-2; 8 positions agree with TRBD1. J was trimmed by 4 bases and V by 2 bases; bases with no gene match: 6. Germline V gene data show CDR1 as MNHEY and CDR2 as SVGAGI. This CDR3 is built from 15 residues. As DNA, the CDR3 is TGTGCCAGCAGTTACCTGACAGGGGCGGGCTATGGCTACACCTTC. Translated, it gives CASSYLTGAGYGYTF.

The chain carries TRBV7-3 and TRBJ2-7; D ambiguous. Germline V gives CDR1 SGHTA, CDR2 FQGTGA. The CDR3 runs 13 residues. V lost 6 bases to trimming and J lost 2 bases, with 11 bases between them. CDR3 bases: TGTGCCAGCAGAGAAGGACGGGCCTACGAGCAGTACTTC. Residues: CASREGRAYEQYF.

The V and J genes are TRBV19 and TRBJ1-5; 7 nucleotides align to TRBD1. The CDR3 runs 16 residues. Trimming at V came to 4 bases and at J to 1 base, leaving 7 bases not matched to a gene. Germline V gives CDR1 LNHDA, CDR2 SQIVND (reference sequence). CDR3 nucleotide sequence: TGTGCCAGTAGTAGGGACAGACAGTTAAGCAATCAGCCCCAGCATTTT. It is translated as CASSRDRQLSNQPQHF. The full variable domain, rest sourced from reference TRBV19 and TRBJ1-5, is DGGITQSPKYLFRKEGQNVTLSCEQNLNHDAMYWYRQDPGQGLRLIYYSQIVNDFQKGDIAEGYSVSREKKESFPLTVTSAQKNPTAFYLCASSRDRQLSNQPQHFGDGTRLSIL.

The CDR3 spells CASAPAEQETQYF. Written as DNA, the CDR3 is TGTGCTAGTGCCCCCGCGGAGCAAGAGACCCAGTACTTC. The chain is built from TRBV12-5 and TRBJ2-5, with D hard to call. This CDR3 comprises 13 residues. The V end lost 7 bases, the J end lost 2 bases, and 11 bases lay between the germline ends. Germline assignment: CDR1 LGHNT and CDR2 FRNRAP.

The chain joins TRBV19 to TRBJ1-1; TRBD1 is a possible D gene (6 bases). The CDR3 is made up of 15 amino acids. Germline CDR1 is LNHDA and CDR2 is SQIVND (reference sequence). The V gene lost 3 bases and the J gene lost 4 bases, with 15 bases spanning the gap. The CDR3 region is CASSISGGLGTEAFF. In DNA, the CDR3 is TGTGCCAGTAGTATTAGCGGGGGGCTAGGCACTGAAGCTTTCTTT.

The chain recombines TRBV19 with TRBJ1-5; unclear D gene. V was clipped by 1 base and J by 4 bases, with 11 bases between them. Germline V CDR1 and CDR2: LNHDA, SQIVND (reference sequence). CDR3 length equals 15 residues. DNA of the CDR3: TGTGCCAGTAGTATAGGGAAAGCACAAAATCAGCCCCAGCATTTT. It encodes CASSIGKAQNQPQHF.

This rearrangement joins TRBV18 to TRBJ2-5, with TRBD1 matching over 7 bases. The CDR3 runs to 14 residues. The V segment lost 3 bases and the J segment 5 bases; nucleotides outside the gene matches: 6. Germline V gene lookup returns CDR1 KGHSH and CDR2 LQKENI. The CDR3 region has the DNA TGTGCCAGCTCACCCTCGACAGGGAAGGAGACCCAGTACTTC. Encoded protein: CASSPSTGKETQYF. Variable domain in full (rest from reference TRBV18 and TRBJ2-5): NAGVMQNPRHLVRRRGQEARLRCSPMKGHSHVYWYRQLPEEGLKFMVYLQKENIIDESGMPKERFSAEFPKEGPSILRIQQVVRGDSAAYFCASSPSTGKETQYFGPGTRLLVL.